The rows below give T cell receptor beta chains drawn from one sample of a study of blood T cells in healthy people across ages. TCRdb reanalysed the 5' RACE reads using MiXCR and keeps one entry per CDR3 protein. Counted here are hundreds of thousands of distinct CDR3 sequences, around 32% occurring once; the ten biggest clones make up about 16%. Material for sequencing was blood. All receptors derive from an elderly woman in good health. CDR3s include the opening cysteine and the closing phenylalanine or tryptophan. Expanded clones get a size class; other rows say once, few or many, or leave the size out.

clone_size: -
j_call: TRBJ1-1
v_call: TRBV5-1
cdr3_aa: CASSWDGCTEAFF

clone_size: -
j_call: -
v_call: TRBV7-6
cdr3_aa: CASSLRSGRTGETQYF

clone_size: few
j_call: TRBJ1-6
v_call: TRBV20-1
cdr3_aa: CSASGTGDSPLHF

clone_size: -
j_call: TRBJ2-1
v_call: TRBV7-2
cdr3_aa: CASSSSGGAMFNEQFF

clone_size: -
j_call: TRBJ1-2
v_call: TRBV12-3/TRBV12-4
cdr3_aa: CASSPPSGALPYGYTF

clone_size: once
j_call: TRBJ1-5
v_call: TRBV7-9
cdr3_aa: CASSRTIPAGDQPQHF

clone_size: -
j_call: TRBJ2-5
v_call: TRBV5-1
cdr3_aa: CASTLGGSVKETQYF

clone_size: many
j_call: TRBJ1-6
v_call: TRBV20-1
cdr3_aa: CSASPVIGSSSPLHF

clone_size: -
j_call: -
v_call: TRBV4-2
cdr3_aa: CASSQDQGEQYF

clone_size: -
j_call: TRBJ2-2
v_call: TRBV5-4
cdr3_aa: CASSYLLGPGELFF

clone_size: -
j_call: TRBJ2-1
v_call: TRBV12-5
cdr3_aa: CASGPGPNEQFF

clone_size: many
j_call: TRBJ1-2
v_call: TRBV2
cdr3_aa: CASTRGDYGYTF

clone_size: -
j_call: TRBJ1-4
v_call: TRBV29-1
cdr3_aa: CSVGFRQGNEKLFF

clone_size: many
j_call: TRBJ2-7
v_call: TRBV5-1
cdr3_aa: CASSRDGTYAYEQYF

clone_size: many
j_call: TRBJ2-1
v_call: TRBV20-1
cdr3_aa: CSVRLAGGQYEQFF

clone_size: many
j_call: TRBJ2-7
v_call: TRBV5-6
cdr3_aa: CASSRAADGSYEQYF

clone_size: many
j_call: TRBJ1-1
v_call: TRBV5-1
cdr3_aa: CASSLVFQGAATEAFF

clone_size: few
j_call: TRBJ1-4
v_call: TRBV21-1
cdr3_aa: CASSSRGKNEKLFF

clone_size: -
j_call: TRBJ1-2
v_call: TRBV6-1
cdr3_aa: CASSKSTGLRDGYTF

clone_size: -
j_call: TRBJ1-4
v_call: TRBV20-1
cdr3_aa: CSARDRQGVYEKLFF

clone_size: many
j_call: TRBJ2-1
v_call: TRBV7-3
cdr3_aa: CASSLKSRAEGSYNEQFF

clone_size: many
j_call: TRBJ2-3
v_call: TRBV24-1
cdr3_aa: CATSDERDTQYF

clone_size: once
j_call: TRBJ1-2
v_call: TRBV28
cdr3_aa: CASSLGSLNYGYTF

clone_size: -
j_call: TRBJ2-1
v_call: TRBV6-2/TRBV6-3
cdr3_aa: CASSYSWERVYNEQFF

clone_size: many
j_call: TRBJ2-1
v_call: TRBV7-2
cdr3_aa: CASSTPPSGSYNEQFF

clone_size: -
j_call: -
v_call: TRBV5-1
cdr3_aa: CASSWGQHVQETQYF

clone_size: -
j_call: TRBJ2-3
v_call: TRBV5-4
cdr3_aa: CASSVGASGTGTDTQYF

clone_size: -
j_call: TRBJ1-2
v_call: TRBV18
cdr3_aa: CASSSDRANGYTF

clone_size: -
j_call: TRBJ2-1
v_call: TRBV9
cdr3_aa: CASSPGRGAYNEQFF

clone_size: few
j_call: TRBJ1-1
v_call: TRBV7-8
cdr3_aa: CASSEWSAMNTEAFF

clone_size: many
j_call: TRBJ2-3
v_call: TRBV29-1
cdr3_aa: CSVEVGAGSTLGAQYF

clone_size: -
j_call: TRBJ2-5
v_call: TRBV7-6
cdr3_aa: CASSFPDGPQYF

clone_size: many
j_call: TRBJ2-3
v_call: TRBV20-1
cdr3_aa: CSARAGGAGDTQYF

clone_size: few
j_call: TRBJ2-2
v_call: TRBV9
cdr3_aa: CASSNRAGNTGELFF

clone_size: many
j_call: TRBJ1-6
v_call: TRBV5-6
cdr3_aa: CASSRTERNSPLHF

clone_size: many
j_call: TRBJ2-3
v_call: TRBV12-3/TRBV12-4
cdr3_aa: CASKEDPGTDTQYF

clone_size: many
j_call: TRBJ2-6
v_call: TRBV29-1
cdr3_aa: CSVNGQANTGANVLTF

clone_size: many
j_call: TRBJ1-2
v_call: TRBV29-1
cdr3_aa: CSVSPTGSVGYTF

clone_size: many
j_call: TRBJ2-7
v_call: TRBV5-6
cdr3_aa: CASSHLRRLSYEQYF

clone_size: few
j_call: TRBJ1-1
v_call: TRBV12-3/TRBV12-4
cdr3_aa: CASTRTGGSTEAFF

clone_size: -
j_call: TRBJ1-6
v_call: TRBV7-2
cdr3_aa: CASSSQGAVNSPLHF